These 29 T cell receptor beta chains share one sample of origin, sequenced in a study of T cells in Graves' hyperthyroidism and ophthalmopathy. The investigators amplified TCR beta CDR3 regions from RNA transcripts. First-round RT-PCR of the TCR CDR3 relied on the HTBI primer set. TCRdb re-called the multiplex PCR reads through MiXCR, storing one row per CDR3 protein. The data show about 400,000 distinct CDR3 sequences, more than 12% seen once. Sequenced: blood. Receptor source: a woman aged 25 to 39 with Graves' ophthalmopathy.

Many counts were recorded for this clonotype. The chain joins TRBV6-1 to TRBJ2-5; 10 bases are a match to TRBD2. Germline V gene data show CDR1 as MNHNS and CDR2 as SASEGT. The CDR3 is made up of 13 amino acids. V lost 11 bases and J lost 3; bases outside the gene matches: 6. The DNA of the CDR3 is TGTGCCGGGCGAGCGGGGGGGGAAGAGACCCAGTACTTC. Its protein is CAGRAGGEETQYF.

CDR3 DNA: TGTGCCAGCATGAGGGCTAGCGGGGGTTTCTACAATGAGCAGTTCTTC. It specifies CASMRASGGFYNEQFF. The gene calls are TRBV6-1 and TRBJ2-1; TRBD2 matches 10 bases. With V trimmed by 7 bases and J by 3 bases, 9 bases remained unmatched. Looked up from germline, CDR1 is MNHNS and CDR2 is SASEGT. The CDR3 covers 16 residues.

Comments on this clonotype: An end of the junction differs from the germline gene, which may be a read error. The V gene is TRBV5-1, the J gene TRBJ2-7; D uncertain. This CDR3 region has 15 residues. Germline CDR1 and CDR2: SGHRS and YFSETQ. The CDR3 DNA reads TGCGCCAGCAGCCCCGGACGGTCCACCAGCTACGAGGAGTACTTC. Amino acids: CASSPGRSTSYEEYF. Full variable domain (rest looked up from reference TRBV5-1 and TRBJ2-7): KAGVTQTPRYLIKTRGQQVTLSCSPISGHRSVSWYQQTPGQGLQFLFEYFSETQRNKGNFPGRFSGRQFSNSRSEMNVSTLELGDSALYLCASSPGRSTSYEEYFGPGTRLTVT.

This clonotype turned up a few times. The chain recombines TRBV10-3 with TRBJ1-2, with D unclear. V was trimmed by 3 bases and J by 4 bases, leaving 12 bases between them. This CDR3 has 14 residues. CDR1 is ENHRY and CDR2 is SYGVKD in the germline V gene. This CDR3 reads CAISDSHSTYGYTF. Written as DNA, the CDR3 is TGTGCCATCAGTGATTCACACAGCACCTATGGCTACACCTTC.

The V call is TRBV5-8, the J call TRBJ2-1; 11 bases are a match to TRBD1. Trimming at V came to 4 bases and at J to 3 bases, leaving 3 bases not matched to a gene. The CDR3 totals 15 residues. The germline CDR1 and CDR2 sequences are SGHTS and YDEGEE. CDR3 sequence (DNA): TGTGCCAGCAGCCTGGGACAGGGGGGCTACAATGAGCAGTTCTTC. Protein: CASSLGQGGYNEQFF.

This clonotype was picked up many times. CDR3 nucleotide sequence: TGTGCCAGCAGTGAACAGGGATACTACAATGAGCAGTTCTTC. Its protein is CASSEQGYYNEQFF. The chain uses TRBV2 and TRBJ2-1; tentatively, D is TRBD1 (5 bases). The CDR3 runs to 14 residues. Germline V CDR1 and CDR2: SNHLY, FYNNEI. With 2 bases removed from V and 3 bases from J, the gap between germline ends came to 8 bases.

This clonotype was counted at least ten times. V and J are TRBV28 and TRBJ2-1; the D gene could be TRBD1 or TRBD2 (6 bases each). Trimming took off 2 bases at V and 8 bases at J, with 13 bases between the two ends. The CDR3 runs 14 residues. Germline values: CDR1 MDHEN, CDR2 SYDVKM. The CDR3: CASSLGGRRHEQFF. In nucleotides, the CDR3 is TGTGCCAGCAGTTTAGGGGGGCGCAGGCATGAGCAGTTCTTC. Variable domain in full (rest from reference TRBV28 and TRBJ2-1): DVKVTQSSRYLVKRTGEKVFLECVQDMDHENMFWYRQDPGLGLRLIYFSYDVKMKEKGDIPEGYSVSREKKERFSLILESASTNQTSMYLCASSLGGRRHEQFFGPGTRLTVL.

This clonotype was detected many times. The chain employs TRBV12-3 or TRBV12-4 and TRBJ1-1, with no clear D. V was trimmed by 10 bases and J by 11 bases, leaving 8 bases between them. The CDR3 extends over 8 amino acids. CDR3 loop: CAISGAFF. The DNA of the CDR3 is TGTGCCATCTCTGGGGCTTTCTTT.

This clonotype has ten or more counts. The chain recombines TRBV11-2 with TRBJ2-7; D is possibly TRBD1 or TRBD2 (6 bases each). CDR3 length: 16 amino acids. The germline gives CDR1 SGHAT, CDR2 FQNNGV. Trimming left V 5 bases short and J 5 bases short, with 22 bases between. CDR3 DNA sequence: TGTGCCAGCAGCCCTCAAGGGGGGTTTTTCGTCCACGAGCAGTACTTC. Translating gives CASSPQGGFFVHEQYF.

This clonotype was counted at least ten times. The rearrangement joins TRBV28 to TRBJ1-4; D call uncertain. The CDR3 length is 13 residues. The germline gives CDR1 MDHEN, CDR2 SYDVKM. Trimming stripped 6 bases from V and 13 bases from J, with 18 bases between. CDR3 sequence reads: CASRLMRRGLLFF. CDR3 DNA sequence: TGTGCCAGCAGGCTTATGCGCCGGGGTCTACTGTTTTTT.

At least ten counts were recorded for this clonotype. This rearrangement joins TRBV27 to TRBJ2-5, with TRBD1 as a possible D gene (6 bases). Germline lookup yields CDR1 MNHEY and CDR2 SMNVEV (reference sequence). The CDR3 has 14 amino acids. Trimming cost V 0 bases and J 4 bases, with 9 bases left between them. Written as DNA, the CDR3 is TGTGCCAGCAGTTTATCTACCAGGGGAGAGACCCAGTACTTC. Its protein product is CASSLSTRGETQYF.

This clonotype came up a few times. This chain connects TRBV19 to TRBJ2-3; unclear D gene. Trimming took off 6 bases at V and 0 bases at J, with 7 bases between the two ends. The V gene's germline CDR1 is LNHDA and CDR2 SQIVND (reference sequence). This CDR3 spans 13 amino acids. The CDR3 nucleotides read TGTGCCAGTAGGGCGGACAGCACAGATACGCAGTATTTT. Its translation: CASRADSTDTQYF.

This clonotype was observed a few times. This chain uses TRBV28 with TRBJ1-5; D not resolved. Trimming took off 3 bases at V and 0 bases at J, with 6 bases between the two ends. The V gene's germline CDR1 is MDHEN and CDR2 SYDVKM. The CDR3 length is 14 residues. For the CDR3, the DNA is TGTGCCAGCAGTTTCCGACATAGCAATCAGCCCCAGCATTTT. It is translated as CASSFRHSNQPQHF.

This clonotype was counted many times. This chain joins TRBV28 and TRBJ2-7, with D possibly being TRBD1 (5 bases). Trimming took 5 bases from V and 4 from J, leaving 21 bases between them. CDR1 is MDHEN, CDR2 SYDVKM, per germline. The CDR3 extends over 16 amino acids. The CDR3 loop is CASSSLHRSPKYEQYF. CDR3 sequence (DNA): TGTGCCAGCAGTAGTCTCCACAGGAGTCCCAAATACGAGCAGTACTTC.

This clonotype was counted many times. The V call is TRBV9, the J call TRBJ2-1; D possibly corresponds to TRBD2 (6 bases). V was pared by 3 bases and J by 2 bases, with 18 bases between. Germline values: CDR1 SGDLS, CDR2 YYNGEE. This CDR3 is 17 amino acids long. This chain's CDR3 is CASSAGEGQVTYNEQFF. In DNA form, the CDR3 reads TGTGCCAGCAGCGCGGGGGAAGGGCAGGTAACCTACAATGAGCAGTTCTTC.

This clonotype was counted at least ten times. The CDR3 reads CAWSPSRGNTIYF. CDR3 sequence (DNA): TGTGCCTGGAGTCCCAGTCGTGGAAACACCATATATTTT. V usage is TRBV30 and J usage is TRBJ1-3; D gene uncertain. CDR1 and CDR2 (germline): GTSNPN, SVGIG (reference sequence). With 2 bases removed from V and 3 bases from J, the gap between germline ends came to 8 bases. The CDR3 covers 13 residues.

This clonotype came up many times. The rearrangement links TRBV7-9 to TRBJ2-5; 9 bases fit TRBD2. The germline gives CDR1 SEHNR, CDR2 FQNEAQ (reference sequence). V shed 5 bases and J 5 bases; nucleotides not matched to a gene: 9. The CDR3 has 15 amino acids. The CDR3 nucleotides read TGTGCCAGCAGCGTCGGGACTAGCCTCCATGAGACCCAGTACTTC. This encodes CASSVGTSLHETQYF.

This clonotype has a count of ten or more. The genes are TRBV7-8 and TRBJ2-1; D is unresolved. V lost 2 bases and J lost 0, with 2 bases in between. The CDR3 is 13 amino acids. CDR1 is SGHVS and CDR2 is FQNEAQ in the germline V gene. The CDR3 DNA reads TGTGCCAGCAGCTTAAACTCCTACAATGAGCAGTTCTTC. Residues: CASSLNSYNEQFF.

This clonotype was picked up many times. The CDR3 protein is CASSSRPGNTIYF. For the CDR3, the DNA is TGTGCCAGCAGTTCTAGACCGGGAAACACCATATATTTT. The rearrangement joins TRBV6-1 to TRBJ1-3, with D uncertain. The CDR3 consists of 13 residues. The V end was cut by 5 bases, the J end by 4 bases, with 9 bases between. From germline, CDR1 is MNHNS and CDR2 SASEGT.

This clonotype was observed at least ten times. The rearrangement uses TRBV18 and TRBJ2-5; 7 bases align to TRBD1. CDR3 length equals 13 residues. Germline V gene data show CDR1 as KGHSH and CDR2 as LQKENI. With V trimmed by 4 bases and J by 4 bases, 3 bases remained unmatched. The CDR3, as DNA: TGTGCCAGCTCACAGGGGGCTGGAGAGACCCAGTACTTC. Its protein product is CASSQGAGETQYF.

The V gene is TRBV6-2 or TRBV6-3, the J gene TRBJ2-1; 10 bases match TRBD1. The germline V gene has CDR1 MNHEY and CDR2 SVGEGT. The J segment lost 9 bases and the V segment lost 4 bases, leaving 3 bases of the junction unmatched. This CDR3 region has 13 residues. The CDR3 protein is CASSWTGGPEQFF. As DNA, the CDR3 is TGTGCCAGCAGTTGGACAGGGGGTCCTGAGCAGTTCTTC.

This clonotype was seen at least ten times. This sequence joins TRBV5-6 and TRBJ2-3; 9 bases match TRBD1. Trimming at V came to 3 bases and at J to 1 base, leaving 0 bases not matched to a gene. This CDR3 comprises 14 residues. Germline loops: CDR1 SGHDT, CDR2 YYEEEE. The CDR3 here is CASSWTGGTDTQYF. The CDR3, as DNA: TGTGCCAGCAGCTGGACAGGGGGCACAGATACGCAGTATTTT.

This clonotype was detected many times. The V and J genes are TRBV14 and TRBJ1-2; 7 bases align to TRBD1. V shed 5 bases and J 4 bases; nucleotides not matched to a gene: 4. Per the germline V gene, CDR1 is SGHDN and CDR2 is FVKESK. This CDR3 contains 13 residues. CDR3 DNA sequence: TGTGCCAGCAGCAGACAGGGCACCTATGGCTACACCTTC. Translated: CASSRQGTYGYTF.

V usage is TRBV19 and J usage is TRBJ2-2, with D hard to call. Germline CDR1 reads LNHDA; CDR2 reads SQIVND (reference sequence). Trimming left V 11 bases short and J 2 bases short, with 12 bases between. The CDR3 extends over 13 amino acids. DNA for the CDR3: TGTGCCGGGTTTTCAGAAAACACCGGGGAGCTGTTTTTT. Its protein product is CAGFSENTGELFF. The full variable domain, its missing parts supplied by reference TRBV19 and TRBJ2-2, is DGGITQSPKYLFRKEGQNVTLSCEQNLNHDAMYWYRQDPGQGLRLIYYSQIVNDFQKGDIAEGYSVSREKKESFPLTVTSAQKNPTAFYLCAGFSENTGELFFGEGSRLTVL.

V and J are TRBV9 and TRBJ1-3; D unresolved. The CDR3 runs to 17 residues. Trimming shortened V by 1 base and J by 0 bases, and 14 bases separated the two germline ends. Germline CDR1 SGDLS, CDR2 YYNGEE. DNA for the CDR3: TGTGCCAGCAGCGTAATTGATAACCTACGCTCTGGAAACACCATATATTTT. Amino acid sequence: CASSVIDNLRSGNTIYF.

This clonotype was seen more than once but under ten times. This rearrangement joins TRBV29-1 to TRBJ1-2, with D uncertain. V lost 3 bases and J 2 bases, leaving 10 bases between the germline ends. In germline, CDR1 is SQVTM, CDR2 ANQGSEA. The CDR3 spans 13 residues. The CDR3 sequence: CSVDPSWNYGYTF. DNA of the CDR3: TGCAGCGTTGACCCCAGTTGGAACTATGGCTACACCTTC.

The genes are TRBV25-1 and TRBJ2-2; 14 nucleotides line up with TRBD2. Germline assignment: CDR1 MGHDK and CDR2 SYGVNS. V was clipped by 5 bases and J by 6 bases; unmatched bases: 17. The CDR3 covers 20 residues. The CDR3: CASSRRTSGGQVGFPGELFF. DNA of the CDR3: TGTGCCAGCAGTAGACGGACTAGCGGGGGGCAGGTTGGCTTCCCCGGGGAGCTGTTTTTT.

This clonotype appeared many times. The chain combines TRBV6-1 with TRBJ2-7; 9 nucleotides agree with TRBD1. J gave up 6 bases and V 2 bases, and 8 bases lay outside the gene matches. Germline lookup yields CDR1 MNHNS and CDR2 SASEGT. CDR3 length equals 15 residues. CDR3 in amino acids: CASSERDRAFTEQYF. In nucleotides, the CDR3 is TGTGCCAGCAGTGAACGGGACAGGGCTTTTACCGAGCAGTACTTC.

This clonotype was observed a few times. A clone one base away is much larger, so this may be a read error. J is TRBJ2-5 and V is TRBV7-2; D ambiguous. CDR3 length equals 14 residues. Germline CDR1 reads SGHTA; CDR2 reads FQGNSA. The CDR3 sequence: CASGLDPVSRAQYF. The CDR3 DNA is TGTGCCAGCGGCTTAGATCCAGTGTCTAGGGCCCAGTACTTC.